One T cell receptor beta chain is described in this entry. Its antigen remains unknown. Together with a sample-barcoded 5' primer, a J-beta primer mix was included in a second PCR lasting roughly 6 to 12 cycles. TCRdb independently ran MiXCR on the 5' RACE reads; one entry per CDR3 protein. The repertoire has around 800,000 distinct CDR3 sequences, roughly 26% of them found once; the top ten carry under 3%. The CDR3 is 15 amino acids. Germline CDR1 reads ENHRY; CDR2 reads SYGVKD. V dropped 6 bases and J dropped 0; count of bases not matched to a gene: 3. These data are taken from a study of blood T cells in healthy people across ages. Study in general: Template switching picked up about one barcoded beta molecule for each two T cells.

Study-wide results and limits: TCR beta diversity per million T cells fell roughly linearly with age.

These data also formed part of another study, on T cells of mothers and their children.

This clonotype originated in a boy between 10 and 17 years old in good health. The chain joins TRBV10-3 to TRBJ2-7; 12 bases align to TRBD1. Sample: blood. The CDR3 spells CAIREGQGASYEQYF. CDR3 DNA: TGTGCCATCAGGGAGGGACAGGGGGCCTCCTACGAGCAGTACTTC.